This entry lists 14 T cell receptor beta chains sequenced from one sample in a study of T cells in women clearing cervical HPV infection. Clones were sequenced by immunoSEQ multiplex PCR, and TCRdb holds only the in-frame ones, with some missing. The ten top clones account for roughly a tenth, within a sample of about 12,000 clones. Sample: blood buffy coat. Receptors originate from a woman aged 18 to 75 with a cervical HPV16 infection that either progressed to CIN3+ or cleared (not recorded which).

With respect to this clone: The read terminates 3 residues ahead of where the CDR3 ends, so the germline J gene completes it. This chain connects TRBV19 to TRBJ2-3; D might be TRBD1 (5 bases). Trimming took 3 bases from V and 4 from J, leaving 8 bases between them. This CDR3 region has 13 residues. CDR1 is LNHDA, CDR2 SQIVND, per germline (reference sequence). The CDR3 here is CASSMVGADTQYF. The DNA read from the CDR3 is TGTGCCAGTAGTATGGTAGGGGCAGATACG. Combining the CDR3 with reference TRBV19 and TRBJ2-3 gives the whole variable domain DGGITQSPKYLFRKEGQNVTLSCEQNLNHDAMYWYRQDPGQGLRLIYYSQIVNDFQKGDIAEGYSVSREKKESFPLTVTSAQKNPTAFYLCASSMVGADTQYFGPGTRLTVL.

As regards this clone: From the germline J gene comes the end of the CDR3, since the read stops 3 residues before it. This chain links TRBV11-2 with TRBJ2-7; TRBD1 aligns across 7 bases. The junction had 4 bases not matched to a gene; V was cut back by 0 bases and J by 2 bases. CDR1 is SGHAT, CDR2 FQNNGV, per germline. This CDR3 spans 15 amino acids. The CDR3 reads CASSLESGGAYEQYF. Incomplete CDR3 DNA: TGTGCCAGCAGCTTAGAATCAGGGGGTGCCTACGAG.

This clone is medium-sized by frequency. Read sequence stops 3 residues before the CDR3 end, and the germline J gene provides the missing end. The chain joins TRBV3-1 (or the pseudogene TRBV3-2) to TRBJ2-3; D not resolved. Germline assignment: CDR1 LGHDT and CDR2 YNNKEL (reference sequence). CDR3 size: 19 residues. V was clipped by 0 bases and J by 0 bases, with 19 bases between them. The CDR3 sequence is CASSQEFRSPHTSTDTQYF. The DNA read from the CDR3 is TGTGCCAGCAGCCAAGAATTCCGATCCCCGCACACCAGCACAGATACG.

Concerning this clone itself: The read falls 3 residues short of the CDR3 end, and the missing part is taken from the germline J gene. V and J are TRBV19 and TRBJ1-2; 9 nucleotides align to TRBD1. The CDR3 length is 15 residues. Germline lookup yields CDR1 LNHDA and CDR2 SQIVND (reference sequence). The CDR3 DNA, read in part, is TGTGCCAGTAGTATAGTTGGGACAGGGCTCAGCGAC. Translation: CASSIVGTGLSD. In full, the CDR3 is CASSIVGTGLSDYTF.

Of note for this clone: The read ends 3 residues before the CDR3 terminus; that terminus is restored from the germline J gene. The chain links TRBV7-9 to TRBJ1-1; no definite D call. The V gene's germline CDR1 is SEHNR and CDR2 FQNEAQ (reference sequence). The CDR3 runs 15 residues. V lost 10 bases to trimming and J lost 1 base, with 19 bases between them. The CDR3 sequence is CATARRGSGNTEAFF. Incomplete CDR3 DNA: TGTGCCACCGCTCGACGCGGCAGTGGGAACACTGAA. Drawing the rest from reference TRBV7-9 and TRBJ1-1, the complete variable domain is DTGVSQNPRHKITKRGQNVTFRCDPISEHNRLYWYRQTLGQGPEFLTYFQNEAQLEKSRLLSDRFSAERPKGSFSTLEIQRTEQGDSAMYLCATARRGSGNTEAFFGQGTRLTVV.

This clone registers medium-sized by frequency. The CDR3 is cut off 3 residues early in the read; its end comes from the germline J gene. The chain employs TRBV30 and TRBJ1-6; D gene ambiguous. Trimming removed 5 bases at V and 6 bases at J, with 11 bases between. The germline gives CDR1 GTSNPN, CDR2 SVGIG (reference sequence). This CDR3 is 13 amino acids long. The CDR3 DNA, read in part, is TGTGCCTGGGGGCAGACCCCTAATTCACCC. Protein: CAWGQTPNSP. The CDR3 in full is CAWGQTPNSPLHF.

Details on this clone: The missing CDR3 end, 3 residues past where the read stops, is filled in from the germline J gene. The chain recombines TRBV11-1 with TRBJ2-7; tentatively, D is TRBD2 (7 bases). There are 15 residues in the CDR3. Germline assignment: CDR1 SGHAT and CDR2 FQDESV (reference sequence). V lost 1 base and J 2 bases, leaving 12 bases between the germline ends. CDR3 DNA (partial): TGTGCCAGCAGCTTAGAACAGGGAGGGACCTACGAG. Protein sequence: CASSLEQGGTYE. The entire CDR3 sequence reads CASSLEQGGTYEQYF.

Note on this clone: The read is 3 residues too short to cover the CDR3 end, so that end is filled in from the germline J gene. V gene TRBV2 combines with J gene TRBJ1-2; TRBD1 is a possible D gene (5 bases). V lost 7 bases and J 4 bases, leaving 10 bases between the germline ends. There are 12 residues in the CDR3. Germline CDR1 SNHLY, CDR2 FYNNEI. The CDR3 DNA, read in part, is TGTGCCAGCAAGGACACCCGCTATGGC. Protein: CASKDTRYG. In full, the CDR3 is CASKDTRYGYTF. The variable domain in full, with the rest retrieved from reference TRBV2 and TRBJ1-2, is EPEVTQTPSHQVTQMGQEVILRCVPISNHLYFYWYRQILGQKVEFLVSFYNNEISEKSEIFDDQFSVERPDGSNFTLKIRSTKLEDSAMYFCASKDTRYGYTFGSGTRLTVV.

Comments on this clone: The CDR3 is cut off 3 residues early in the read; its end comes from the germline J gene. The chain links TRBV7-9 to TRBJ2-7; the match to TRBD2 covers 11 bases. This CDR3 is 15 amino acids long. The V gene's germline CDR1 is SEHNR and CDR2 FQNEAQ (reference sequence). V shed 5 bases and J 2 bases; nucleotides not matched to a gene: 5. This CDR3 is CASSPLTSGAYEQYF. CDR3 bases read: TGTGCCAGCAGCCCCCTGACTAGCGGGGCCTACGAG.

Points on this clone: The read gets to within 3 residues of the CDR3 end, and the germline J gene fills in the rest. This chain links TRBV19 with TRBJ2-4, with D perhaps matching TRBD1 (6 bases). The germline V gene encodes CDR1 LNHDA and CDR2 SQIVND (reference sequence). This CDR3 is 14 amino acids long. CDR3 DNA (partial): TGTGCCAGTAGTGCACAATACAGGGAACATGGT. It is translated as CASSAQYREHG. The full CDR3 reads CASSAQYREHGQYF.

On this clone: The DNA ends 3 residues before the CDR3 does, and the rest of the CDR3 is filled in from the germline J gene. J is TRBJ2-5 and V is TRBV7-6, with D perhaps TRBD1 (5 bases). The CDR3 sequence is 15 residues long. V lost 5 bases, J lost 4 bases, and 17 bases lay in between. Looked up from germline, CDR1 is SGHVS and CDR2 is FNYEAQ. CDR3 DNA (partial): TGTGCCAGCAGCATTCTTCAGGGTTCCAGAGAGACC. As protein: CASSILQGSRET. The entire CDR3 is CASSILQGSRETQYF.

Remarks on this clone: The CDR3 end is not reached by the read, which stops 3 residues before it; the germline J gene fills it in. The chain combines TRBV5-1 with TRBJ2-3; D is possibly TRBD2 (6 bases). This CDR3 spans 13 amino acids. Trimming pared 4 bases from V and 5 bases from J, leaving 11 bases between. Germline V gene data show CDR1 as SGHRS and CDR2 as YFSETQ. Partial CDR3 DNA: TGCGCCAGCAGCCCTGGGGGGATAGATACG. It is translated as CASSPGGIDT. The whole CDR3 protein is CASSPGGIDTQYF.

The part of the CDR3 DNA that was read is TGCAGCTGTAGCGGGGCAAAAGGC. Its protein is CSCSGAKG. The entire CDR3 protein reads CSCSGAKGYTF. V gene TRBV29-1 combines with J gene TRBJ1-2; D is perhaps TRBD1 (5 bases). The read ends 3 residues shy of where the CDR3 ends; the end is completed using the germline J gene. Per the germline V gene, CDR1 is SQVTM and CDR2 is ANQGSEA. The CDR3 runs 11 residues.

The CDR3: CASSITSEAGEKLFF. CDR3 bases read: TGTGCCAGTAGTATTACTAGTGAGGCGGGTGAAAAG. J is TRBJ2-2 and V is TRBV19, with a tentative D call TRBD2 (5 bases). The CDR3 end lies 3 residues beyond the end of the read and is filled in from the germline J gene. The CDR3 consists of 15 residues. The germline gives CDR1 LNHDA, CDR2 SQIVND (reference sequence).